These 27 T cell receptor beta chains were all obtained from the same sample, sequenced in a study of blood T cell repertoires in COVID-19. Sequencing was performed with immunoSEQ multiplex PCR; in TCRdb, only in-frame clones are kept and a portion is missing. The sample includes around 230,000 clones, more than 65% of them seen just once. The material sequenced was peripheral blood. The receptors stem from a woman aged 80 or older with acute or convalescent COVID-19.

The chain links TRBV6-4 to TRBJ1-2, with D uncertain. The CDR3 length is 12 residues. Germline V gene sequence: CDR1 MRHNA, CDR2 SNTAGT. Trimming left V 2 bases short and J 6 bases short, with 7 bases between. In DNA, the CDR3 is TGTGCCAGCAGTGACAACGGGGATGGCTACACCTTC. This gives the protein CASSDNGDGYTF.

The chain uses TRBV10-1 and TRBJ2-1; the match to TRBD2 covers 10 bases. V lost 2 bases, J lost 10 bases, and 8 bases stayed unmatched. The CDR3 runs 15 residues. Germline V gives CDR1 WNHNN, CDR2 SYGVQD (reference sequence). The CDR3 sequence is CASSEGPSGSDEQFF. The CDR3 DNA is TGCGCCAGCAGTGAGGGGCCTAGCGGGAGTGACGAGCAGTTCTTC.

The CDR3 loop is CASSQKKLAGPTDTQYF. The CDR3 DNA follows: TGCGCCAGCAGCCAAAAAAAACTAGCGGGGCCCACAGATACGCAGTATTTT. The chain uses TRBV4-1 and TRBJ2-3; 10 bases are shared with TRBD2. The J segment lost 2 bases and the V segment lost 2 bases, leaving 7 bases of the junction unmatched. Per the germline V gene, CDR1 is MGHRA and CDR2 is YSYEKL. The CDR3 contains 17 residues.

The rearrangement links TRBV5-1 to TRBJ1-6; no definite D call. Trimming removed 5 bases at V and 10 bases at J, with 13 bases between. In germline, CDR1 is SGHRS, CDR2 YFSETQ. CDR3 length: 13 residues. CDR3 sequence (DNA): TGCGCCAGCAGGGAGGAGATCGACTCACCCCTCCACTTT. This translates into CASREEIDSPLHF.

V gene TRBV6-5 combines with J gene TRBJ2-7; 12 bases fit TRBD2. The ends lost 6 bases at V and 6 bases at J; junction bases unmatched: 6. The CDR3 loop spans 14 amino acids. CDR1 is MNHEY, CDR2 SVGAGI, per germline. DNA for the CDR3: TGTGCCAGCAGCTCACTAGCGGGAGGACCCGAGCAGTACTTC. Protein: CASSSLAGGPEQYF.

The chain employs TRBV5-1 and TRBJ2-1; D ambiguous. There are 15 residues in the CDR3. Germline lookup yields CDR1 SGHRS and CDR2 YFSETQ. V was clipped by 4 bases and J by 6 bases, with 17 bases between them. CDR3: CASSLLPETGNEQFF. CDR3 DNA sequence: TGCGCCAGCAGCCTGCTCCCCGAGACGGGCAATGAGCAGTTCTTC.

This rearrangement joins TRBV18 to TRBJ2-1; 10 nucleotides agree with TRBD2. The CDR3 is made up of 18 amino acids. V was pared by 3 bases and J by 3 bases, with 11 bases of the junction left unmatched. Germline CDR1 reads KGHSH; CDR2 reads LQKENI. This CDR3 is CASSPPQGAGGSYNEQFF. CDR3 sequence (DNA): TGTGCCAGCTCACCCCCCCAGGGAGCGGGAGGGAGCTACAATGAGCAGTTCTTC.

V gene TRBV6-2 or TRBV6-3 combines with J gene TRBJ1-1, with D perhaps matching TRBD1 (5 bases). V was trimmed by 2 bases and J by 5 bases, leaving 9 bases between them. This CDR3 has 13 amino acids. The V gene's germline CDR1 is MNHEY and CDR2 SVGEGT. CDR3 in amino acids: CASSYGGGTEAFF. The CDR3 coding sequence is TGTGCCAGCAGTTACGGGGGAGGGACTGAAGCTTTCTTT.

The chain is built from TRBV7-6 and TRBJ2-4; 15 bases are shared with TRBD2. Looked up from germline, CDR1 is SGHVS and CDR2 is FNYEAQ. Unmatched junction bases numbered 11, after V lost 5 bases and J lost 0 bases. The CDR3 consists of 20 residues. DNA of the CDR3: TGTGCCAGCAGCCAAGGACTAGCGGGGGGGCTTTTTAGAGCCAAAAACATTCAGTACTTC. This encodes CASSQGLAGGLFRAKNIQYF.

The CDR3 DNA reads TGTGCCAGTAGTATAGGGTTGCTCAGGGGGCGAGAGACCCAGTACTTC. As protein: CASSIGLLRGRETQYF. This chain joins TRBV19 and TRBJ2-5, with TRBD1 matching over 8 bases. Germline lookup yields CDR1 LNHDA and CDR2 SQIVND (reference sequence). CDR3 length: 16 residues. Germline trimming cut 1 base from V and 4 bases from J; bases unmatched to any gene: 8. The variable domain in full, completed from reference TRBV19 and TRBJ2-5, reads DGGITQSPKYLFRKEGQNVTLSCEQNLNHDAMYWYRQDPGQGLRLIYYSQIVNDFQKGDIAEGYSVSREKKESFPLTVTSAQKNPTAFYLCASSIGLLRGRETQYFGPGTRLLVL.

Ten or more counts support this clone. The chain links TRBV18 to TRBJ1-1; D uncertain. Germline-derived CDR1 and CDR2 are KGHSH and LQKENI. The CDR3 is made up of 17 amino acids. The V gene lost 1 base and the J gene lost 1 base, with 16 bases spanning the gap. This CDR3 reads CASSPLSQRAANTEAFF. CDR3 nucleotides: TGTGCCAGCTCACCACTTTCGCAGCGGGCGGCGAACACTGAAGCTTTCTTT.

The V call is TRBV15, the J call TRBJ1-2, with a weak D call TRBD1 (5 bases). The ends were cut back, 0 bases at V and 4 bases at J, with 9 bases in the middle. Germline V lookup: CDR1 LNHNV, CDR2 YYDKDF (reference sequence). This CDR3 comprises 14 residues. The DNA for the CDR3 is TGTGCCACCAGCAGAGATCCGACAGCCTATGGCTACACCTTC. This codes for CATSRDPTAYGYTF.

This sequence joins TRBV19 and TRBJ2-5, with TRBD2 identical over 9 bases. J lost 5 bases, V lost 5 bases, and 15 bases had no gene match. This CDR3 spans 17 amino acids. Germline loops: CDR1 LNHDA, CDR2 SQIVND (reference sequence). CDR3 protein: CASSLEGRLAAGETQYF. The CDR3 bases are TGTGCCAGTAGTCTCGAAGGGAGACTAGCGGCGGGGGAGACCCAGTACTTC.

The V and J genes are TRBV11-2 and TRBJ2-1; the D gene is possibly TRBD1 (6 bases). In germline, CDR1 is SGHAT, CDR2 FQNNGV. The CDR3 runs to 15 residues. Trimming took 5 bases from V and 2 from J, leaving 13 bases between them. The CDR3 region has the DNA TGTGCCAGCAGCCTCCAAGGGGGTCCCTACAATGAGCAGTTCTTC. Encoded protein: CASSLQGGPYNEQFF.

The CDR3 nucleotides read TGTGCCAGCAGCCTGGGACAGGGCTTCGGCTATGGCTACACCTTC. It encodes CASSLGQGFGYGYTF. V usage is TRBV7-2 and J usage is TRBJ1-2; 9 nucleotides align to TRBD1. The J segment lost 4 bases and the V segment lost 5 bases, leaving 8 bases of the junction unmatched. The V gene's germline CDR1 is SGHTA and CDR2 FQGNSA. The CDR3 is made up of 15 amino acids.

The chain carries TRBV19 and TRBJ1-6; D gene ambiguous. The CDR3 has 16 residues. V lost 5 bases and J lost 0, with 11 bases in between. Looked up from germline, CDR1 is LNHDA and CDR2 is SQIVND (reference sequence). The chain's CDR3 is CASSLTGSSYNSPLHF. CDR3 in DNA: TGTGCCAGTAGTTTAACGGGGAGCTCCTATAATTCACCCCTCCACTTT.

The chain links TRBV19 to TRBJ1-3; D gene ambiguous. Looked up from germline, CDR1 is LNHDA and CDR2 is SQIVND (reference sequence). The CDR3 is 12 residues long. V was pared by 7 bases and J by 2 bases, with 6 bases between. In DNA, the CDR3 is TGTGCCAGTATAACGGCTGGAAACACCATATATTTT. It codes for CASITAGNTIYF.

The chain has TRBV5-1 and TRBJ2-7; possibly TRBD2 for D (5 bases). The V and J ends lost 0 bases and 7 bases respectively, with 14 bases between them. Germline CDR1 is SGHRS and CDR2 is YFSETQ. CDR3 size: 14 residues. CDR3 sequence (DNA): TGCGCCAGCAGCTTGGATCCGGGGTCTGGGGAGCAGTACTTC. Its translation is CASSLDPGSGEQYF.

The chain is built from TRBV27 and TRBJ1-1; D remains ambiguous. CDR1 and CDR2 (germline): MNHEY, SMNVEV (reference sequence). CDR3 length: 14 amino acids. V was shortened by 4 bases and J by 0 bases, with 9 bases between the two germline ends. This CDR3 is CASSSPEVNTEAFF. The CDR3 DNA reads as TGTGCCAGCAGTTCCCCAGAGGTGAACACTGAAGCTTTCTTT.

This clone turned up a few times. The chain recombines TRBV6-5 with TRBJ1-4, with D possibly being TRBD1 (5 bases). Looked up from germline, CDR1 is MNHEY and CDR2 is SVGAGI. This CDR3 has 12 amino acids. V lost 8 bases, J lost 5 bases, and 9 bases lay in between. The CDR3 here is CASRGTNEKLFF. In DNA form, the CDR3 reads TGTGCCAGCCGGGGGACGAATGAAAAACTGTTTTTT.

The chain couples TRBV7-2 to TRBJ1-4; 8 nucleotides match TRBD1. V trimming: 6 bases; J trimming: 11 bases; junction bases outside the gene matches: 8. The CDR3 covers 13 residues. From germline, CDR1 is SGHTA and CDR2 FQGNSA. The CDR3 DNA follows: TGTGCCAGCAGGCCAGACAGGGGCGGGAAACTGTTTTTT. Amino acid sequence: CASRPDRGGKLFF. The whole variable domain, filled in from reference TRBV7-2 and TRBJ1-4, reads GAGVSQSPSNKVTEKGKDVELRCDPISGHTALYWYRQSLGQGLEFLIYFQGNSAPDKSGLPSDRFSAERTGGSVSTLTIQRTQQEDSAVYLCASRPDRGGKLFFGSGTQLSVL.

V is TRBV29-1 and J is TRBJ1-1; no clear D. Trimming left V 5 bases short and J 0 bases short, with 7 bases between. This CDR3 region has 12 residues. In germline, CDR1 is SQVTM, CDR2 ANQGSEA. The CDR3 loop reads CSVISMNTEAFF. The CDR3 DNA reads TGCAGCGTTATATCTATGAACACTGAAGCTTTCTTT. The full variable domain, completed using reference TRBV29-1 and TRBJ1-1, is SAVISQKPSRDICQRGTSLTIQCQVDSQVTMMFWYRQQPGQSLTLIATANQGSEATYESGFVIDKFPISRPNLTFSTLTVSNMSPEDSSIYLCSVISMNTEAFFGQGTRLTVV.

The gene calls are TRBV4-1 and TRBJ2-2, with 7 bases aligning to TRBD1. CDR1 and CDR2 (germline): MGHRA, YSYEKL. The CDR3 is made up of 16 amino acids. The V segment lost 4 bases and the J segment 4 bases; nucleotides outside the gene matches: 9. In nucleotides, the CDR3 is TGCGCCAGCAGCCTAACCGGGACAGATGTCACCGGGGAGCTGTTTTTT. Translated, it gives CASSLTGTDVTGELFF.

The V gene is TRBV28, the J gene TRBJ1-6; perhaps TRBD1 as D (5 bases). Germline CDR1 reads MDHEN; CDR2 reads SYDVKM. V was clipped by 5 bases and J by 10 bases, with 18 bases between them. The CDR3 has 15 residues. The CDR3 nucleotides read TGTGCCAGCAGTACCCTCGGGGGGAGGGAGTCACCCCTCCACTTT. Its protein is CASSTLGGRESPLHF.

The J gene is TRBJ1-1, the V gene TRBV11-2; TRBD1 is a possible D gene (6 bases). With 4 bases removed from V and 5 bases from J, the gap between germline ends came to 17 bases. The CDR3 is 15 amino acids. Germline V gives CDR1 SGHAT, CDR2 FQNNGV. CDR3 sequence (DNA): TGTGCCAGCAGCTCCCGACCTGGGGGCATTACTGAAGCTTTCTTT. Its protein is CASSSRPGGITEAFF.

The J gene is TRBJ2-1, the V gene TRBV10-3; perhaps TRBD2 as D (6 bases). CDR3 length: 17 amino acids. Germline V lookup: CDR1 ENHRY, CDR2 SYGVKD. The ends were cut back, 0 bases at V and 1 base at J, with 13 bases in the middle. CDR3 amino acids: CAISESGGQGSYNEQFF. In DNA form, the CDR3 reads TGTGCCATCAGTGAGTCGGGAGGCCAGGGTTCCTACAATGAGCAGTTCTTC.

J is TRBJ1-1 and V is TRBV2; the match to TRBD1 covers 7 bases. The CDR3 totals 16 residues. Germline trimming cut 4 bases from V and 0 bases from J; bases unmatched to any gene: 8. Looked up from germline, CDR1 is SNHLY and CDR2 is FYNNEI. The CDR3: CASSARTGLMNTEAFF. The CDR3 DNA is TGTGCCAGCAGTGCCCGGACAGGCCTTATGAACACTGAAGCTTTCTTT.